The 9 T cell receptor beta chains presented below share a single source sample, sequenced in a study of cytomegalovirus exposure and HLA in healthy donors. PCR amplification relied on 60 Vbeta primers (plus 13 Jbeta primers). Repertoires were generated with immunoSEQ multiplex PCR, while TCRdb's copy carries only in-frame clones and drops some. This table holds some 110,000 clones, 69% found once. Material for sequencing was PBMCs. These receptors originate from a man aged 25 to 45 in good health and CMV-seronegative.

The chain joins TRBV27 to TRBJ2-5; the match to TRBD1 covers 8 bases. Matching the DNA end better, TRBJ2-7 makes the J call doubtful. CDR3 length: 17 residues. Germline V gene lookup returns CDR1 MNHEY and CDR2 SMNVEV (reference sequence). CDR3 DNA: TGTGCCAGCAAACCGACAGGGGTCCTACCTACGGGCTACGAGCAGTACTTC. Encoded protein: CASKPTGVLPTGYEQYF.

This clone was detected only once. The CDR3 sequence: CASSLSGRIFNEKLFF. The CDR3 bases are TGTGCCAGCAGTTTATCGGGGAGGATATTTAATGAAAAACTGTTTTTT. The chain uses TRBV27 and TRBJ1-4, with no clear D. Trimming stripped 0 bases from V and 4 bases from J, with 12 bases between. The germline V gene has CDR1 MNHEY and CDR2 SMNVEV (reference sequence). This CDR3 region has 16 residues. The full variable domain, rest sourced from reference TRBV27 and TRBJ1-4, is EAQVTQNPRYLITVTGKKLTVTCSQNMNHEYMSWYRQDPGLGLRQIYYSMNVEVTDKGDVPEGYKVSRKEKRNFPLILESPSPNQTSLYFCASSLSGRIFNEKLFFGSGTQLSVL.

This rearrangement joins TRBV15 to TRBJ2-5; possible D gene TRBD1, 6 bases. Germline values: CDR1 LNHNV, CDR2 YYDKDF (reference sequence). The CDR3 length is 14 residues. Trimming cost V 0 bases and J 1 base, with 6 bases left between them. The chain's CDR3 is CATSRDRGQETQYF. In DNA form, the CDR3 reads TGTGCCACCAGCAGAGACAGGGGCCAAGAGACCCAGTACTTC.

This chain connects TRBV6-6 to TRBJ2-7, with D possibly being TRBD1 (6 bases). CDR3 length: 14 residues. Trimming left V 4 bases short and J 9 bases short, with 19 bases between. Germline V gives CDR1 MNHNY, CDR2 SVGAGI (reference sequence). In DNA form, the CDR3 reads TGTGCCAGCAGTTTCCTCGGGACAAGCGGATGGCAGTACTTC. Encoded protein: CASSFLGTSGWQYF.

The CDR3 sequence: CAISGEPRNYGYTF. The CDR3 coding sequence is TGTGCCATCAGTGGCGAACCCCGAAACTATGGCTACACCTTC. This chain connects TRBV10-3 to TRBJ1-2, with unresolved D. Deletions cut 4 bases from V and 2 bases from J, with 11 bases between. This CDR3 contains 14 residues. Germline V lookup: CDR1 ENHRY, CDR2 SYGVKD.

The sample holds a few counts of this clone. The genes are TRBV6-5 and TRBJ2-7, with TRBD2 as a possible D gene (6 bases). V lost 5 bases to trimming and J lost 2 bases, with 13 bases between them. The CDR3 has 14 amino acids. In germline, CDR1 is MNHEY, CDR2 SVGAGI. CDR3 in DNA: TGTGCCAGCAGTATTGAGGCGGGACCCTACGAGCAGTACTTC. Protein sequence: CASSIEAGPYEQYF.

This rearrangement joins TRBV18 to TRBJ2-3; tentatively, D is TRBD1 (5 bases). The length of the CDR3 is 15 residues. V gave up 2 bases and J gave up 0 bases, with 9 bases separating them. The germline CDR1 and CDR2 sequences are KGHSH and LQKENI. The CDR3 loop is CASSPFGQSTDTQYF. In DNA form, the CDR3 reads TGTGCCAGCTCACCATTCGGACAAAGCACAGATACGCAGTATTTT.

The sample holds a few counts of this clone. The rearrangement links TRBV5-4 to TRBJ2-2, with 11 bases that match TRBD2. Unmatched junction bases numbered 5, after V lost 3 bases and J lost 4 bases. From germline, CDR1 is SGHNT and CDR2 YYREEE (reference sequence). The CDR3 loop spans 16 amino acids. The CDR3 nucleotides read TGTGCCAGCAGCTCCAGACTAGCGGGGACCACCGGGGAGCTGTTTTTT. Amino acids: CASSSRLAGTTGELFF.

The rearrangement uses TRBV29-1 and TRBJ2-7; 8 nucleotides match TRBD1. The CDR3 extends over 14 amino acids. Per germline, CDR1 SQVTM and CDR2 ANQGSEA. The ends lost 5 bases at V and 3 bases at J; junction bases unmatched: 9. The DNA for the CDR3 is TGCAGCGTTCACAAGTCGACAGGGGACTACGAGCAGTACTTC. The encoded protein is CSVHKSTGDYEQYF.